This TCR beta chain derives from a study of T cell repertoires in cytomegalovirus infection. Across the study: Signatures in public TCR beta sequences pointed to both CMV infection and matching HLA type.

From the reads, TCRdb called clonotypes with MiXCR, one entry per CDR3 protein. The profile shows some 600,000 distinct CDR3 sequences, around 24% of them singletons. General study findings and limits: Clonotype analysis showed dominance of the ex vivo response by HLA-C-restricted CMV-specific TCR beta clonotypes. Identification of carriers of CMV plus the relevant HLA was achieved through cumulative public TCR beta family frequency.

This CDR3 has 14 amino acids. The germline gives CDR1 SGHDN, CDR2 FVKESK. The ends lost 3 bases at V and 3 bases at J; junction bases unmatched: 2. As concerns this clonotype: The target antigen is unknown.

The sequence was collected from a human donor in good health (CMV status not recorded). Some clones in this sample may be carry-over from other donors' samples. The chain links TRBV14 to TRBJ2-1, with 7 bases lining up with TRBD1. Sequenced material: CD8+ T cells from PBMCs. Written as DNA, the CDR3 is TGTGCCAGCAGCCAGTGGACAGGCTACAATGAGCAGTTCTTC. It codes for CASSQWTGYNEQFF. Filled out from reference TRBV14 and TRBJ2-1, the complete variable domain reads EAGVTQFPSHSVIEKGQTVTLRCDPISGHDNLYWYRRVMGKEIKFLLHFVKESKQDESGMPNNRFLAERTGGTYSTLKVQPAELEDSGVYFCASSQWTGYNEQFFGPGTRLTVL.